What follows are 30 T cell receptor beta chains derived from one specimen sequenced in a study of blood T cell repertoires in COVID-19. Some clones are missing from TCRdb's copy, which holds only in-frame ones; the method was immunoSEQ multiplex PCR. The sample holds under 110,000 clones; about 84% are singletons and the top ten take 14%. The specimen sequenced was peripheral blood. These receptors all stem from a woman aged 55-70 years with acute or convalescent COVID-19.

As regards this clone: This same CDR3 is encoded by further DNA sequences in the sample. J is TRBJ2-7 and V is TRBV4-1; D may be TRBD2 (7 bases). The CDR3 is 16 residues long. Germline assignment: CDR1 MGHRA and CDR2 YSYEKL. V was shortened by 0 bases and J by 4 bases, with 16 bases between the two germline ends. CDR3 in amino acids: CASSQDSAGAFYEQYF. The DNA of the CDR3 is TGCGCCAGCAGCCAAGATTCTGCGGGGGCTTTTTACGAGCAGTACTTC.

CDR3 bases: TGTGCCAGCAGTCACGGGACAGGGCGCGACACTGAAGCTTTCTTT. Translating it yields CASSHGTGRDTEAFF. The chain combines TRBV27 with TRBJ1-1; 9 positions agree with TRBD1. The CDR3 runs 15 residues. The V segment lost 5 bases and the J segment 3 bases; nucleotides outside the gene matches: 7. Germline V CDR1 and CDR2: MNHEY, SMNVEV (reference sequence).

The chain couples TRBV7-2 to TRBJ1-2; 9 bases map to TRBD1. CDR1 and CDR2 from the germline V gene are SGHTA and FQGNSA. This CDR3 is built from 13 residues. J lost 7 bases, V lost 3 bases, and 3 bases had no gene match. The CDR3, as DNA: TGTGCCAGCAGCTTGGGGACAGGGAGTGGCTACACCTTC. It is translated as CASSLGTGSGYTF.

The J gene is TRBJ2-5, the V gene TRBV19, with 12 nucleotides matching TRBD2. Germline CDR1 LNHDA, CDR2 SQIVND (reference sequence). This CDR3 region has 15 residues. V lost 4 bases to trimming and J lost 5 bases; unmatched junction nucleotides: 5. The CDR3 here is CASSTRLAGEETQYF. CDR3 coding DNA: TGTGCCAGTAGTACACGACTAGCGGGGGAGGAGACCCAGTACTTC.

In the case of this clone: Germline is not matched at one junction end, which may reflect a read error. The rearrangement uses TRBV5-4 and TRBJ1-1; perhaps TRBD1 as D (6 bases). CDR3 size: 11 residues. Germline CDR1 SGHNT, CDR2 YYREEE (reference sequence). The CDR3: CASSLGGGRSF. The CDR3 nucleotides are TGTGCCAGCAGCTTGGGTGGGGGCCGCTCTTTT. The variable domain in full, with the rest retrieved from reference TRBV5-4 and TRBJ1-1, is ETGVTQSPTHLIKTRGQQVTLRCSSQSGHNTVSWYQQALGQGPQFIFQYYREEENGRGNFPPRFSGLQFPNYSSELNVNALELDDSALYLCASSLGGGRSFGQGTRLTVV.

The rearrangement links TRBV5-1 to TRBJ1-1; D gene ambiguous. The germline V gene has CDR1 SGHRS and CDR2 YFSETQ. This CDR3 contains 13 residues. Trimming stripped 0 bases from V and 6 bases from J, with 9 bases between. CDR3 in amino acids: CASSLGAEPEAFF. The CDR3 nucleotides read TGCGCCAGCAGCTTGGGAGCGGAGCCTGAAGCTTTCTTT. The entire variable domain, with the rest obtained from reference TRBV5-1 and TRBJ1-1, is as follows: KAGVTQTPRYLIKTRGQQVTLSCSPISGHRSVSWYQQTPGQGLQFLFEYFSETQRNKGNFPGRFSGRQFSNSRSEMNVSTLELGDSALYLCASSLGAEPEAFFGQGTRLTVV.

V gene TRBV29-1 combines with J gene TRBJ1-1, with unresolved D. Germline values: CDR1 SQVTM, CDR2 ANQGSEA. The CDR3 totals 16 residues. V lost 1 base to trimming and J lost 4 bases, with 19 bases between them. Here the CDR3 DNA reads TGCAGCGTTGAAGTCGGGTCCCGACCTGGAGGCACTGAAGCTTTCTTT. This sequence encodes CSVEVGSRPGGTEAFF.

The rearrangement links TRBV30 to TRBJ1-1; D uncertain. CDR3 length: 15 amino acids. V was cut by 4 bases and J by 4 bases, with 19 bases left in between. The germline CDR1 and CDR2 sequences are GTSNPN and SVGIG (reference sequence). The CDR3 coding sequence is TGTGCCTGGATTCCAGGACGGGGTGGGAGCACTGAAGCTTTCTTT. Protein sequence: CAWIPGRGGSTEAFF.

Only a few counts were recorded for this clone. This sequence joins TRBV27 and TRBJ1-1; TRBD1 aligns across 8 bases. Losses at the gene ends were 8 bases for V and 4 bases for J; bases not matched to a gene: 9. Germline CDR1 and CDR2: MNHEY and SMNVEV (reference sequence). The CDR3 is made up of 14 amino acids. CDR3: CASCRQGPRTEAFF. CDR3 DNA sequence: TGTGCCAGCTGCCGACAGGGGCCGCGCACTGAAGCTTTCTTT.

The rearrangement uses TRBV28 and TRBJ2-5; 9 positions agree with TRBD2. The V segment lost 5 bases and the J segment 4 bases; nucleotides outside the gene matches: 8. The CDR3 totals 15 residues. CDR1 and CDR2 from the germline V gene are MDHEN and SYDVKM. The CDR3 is CASSPIAGVRETQYF. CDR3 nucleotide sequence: TGTGCCAGCAGTCCGATAGCGGGAGTCAGAGAGACCCAGTACTTC.

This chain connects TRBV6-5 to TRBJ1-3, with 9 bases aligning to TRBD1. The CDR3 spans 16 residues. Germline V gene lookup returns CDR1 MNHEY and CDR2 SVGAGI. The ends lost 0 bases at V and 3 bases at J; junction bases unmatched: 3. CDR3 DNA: TGTGCCAGCAGTTACTCGGGGACAGGGTTTGGAAACACCATATATTTT. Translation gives CASSYSGTGFGNTIYF.

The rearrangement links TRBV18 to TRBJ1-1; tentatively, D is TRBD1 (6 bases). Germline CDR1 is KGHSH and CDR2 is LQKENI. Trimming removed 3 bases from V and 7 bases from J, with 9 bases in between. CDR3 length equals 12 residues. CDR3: CASSPARGEAFF. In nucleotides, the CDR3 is TGTGCCAGCTCACCCGCCAGGGGTGAAGCTTTCTTT. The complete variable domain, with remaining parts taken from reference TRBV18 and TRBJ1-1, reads NAGVMQNPRHLVRRRGQEARLRCSPMKGHSHVYWYRQLPEEGLKFMVYLQKENIIDESGMPKERFSAEFPKEGPSILRIQQVVRGDSAAYFCASSPARGEAFFGQGTRLTVV.

CDR3 residues: CSASVGQETYSNQPQHF. In DNA form, the CDR3 reads TGCAGTGCTAGTGTCGGACAGGAGACTTATAGCAATCAGCCCCAGCATTTT. This chain uses TRBV20-1 with TRBJ1-5, with 7 bases fitting TRBD1. Germline values: CDR1 DFQATT, CDR2 SNEGSKA (reference sequence). The junction had 11 bases not matched to a gene; V was cut back by 3 bases and J by 0 bases. This CDR3 contains 17 residues.

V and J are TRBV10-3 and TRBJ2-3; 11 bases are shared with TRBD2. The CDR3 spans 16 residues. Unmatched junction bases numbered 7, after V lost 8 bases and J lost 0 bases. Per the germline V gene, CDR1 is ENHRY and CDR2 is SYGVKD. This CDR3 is CAIGLAGGGSTDTQYF. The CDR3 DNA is TGTGCCATCGGGCTAGCGGGGGGCGGGAGCACAGATACGCAGTATTTT.

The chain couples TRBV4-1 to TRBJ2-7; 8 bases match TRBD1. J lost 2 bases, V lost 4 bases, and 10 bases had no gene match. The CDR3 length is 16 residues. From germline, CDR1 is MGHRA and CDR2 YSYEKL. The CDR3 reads CASSPGPGQVPYEQYF. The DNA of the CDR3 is TGCGCCAGCAGCCCCGGTCCGGGACAGGTCCCCTACGAGCAGTACTTC.

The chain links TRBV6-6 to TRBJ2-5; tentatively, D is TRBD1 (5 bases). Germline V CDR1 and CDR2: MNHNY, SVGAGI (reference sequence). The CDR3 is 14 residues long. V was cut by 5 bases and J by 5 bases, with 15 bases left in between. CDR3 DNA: TGTGCCAGCAGTCGATCGCAGGGATGGGAGACCCAGTACTTC. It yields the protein CASSRSQGWETQYF.

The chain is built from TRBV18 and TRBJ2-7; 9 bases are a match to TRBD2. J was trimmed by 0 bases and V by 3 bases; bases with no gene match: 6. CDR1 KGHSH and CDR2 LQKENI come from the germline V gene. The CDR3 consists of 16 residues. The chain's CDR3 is CASSPIAGASSYEQYF. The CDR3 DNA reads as TGTGCCAGCTCACCGATAGCGGGAGCGAGCTCCTACGAGCAGTACTTC.

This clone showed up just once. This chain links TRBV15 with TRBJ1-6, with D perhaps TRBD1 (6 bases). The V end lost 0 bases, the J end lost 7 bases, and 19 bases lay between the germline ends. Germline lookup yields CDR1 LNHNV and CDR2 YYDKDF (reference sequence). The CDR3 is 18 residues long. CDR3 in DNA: TGTGCCACCAGCAGAGATCTAAGGCAGGGGAACCTAAATTCACCCCTCCACTTT. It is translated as CATSRDLRQGNLNSPLHF.

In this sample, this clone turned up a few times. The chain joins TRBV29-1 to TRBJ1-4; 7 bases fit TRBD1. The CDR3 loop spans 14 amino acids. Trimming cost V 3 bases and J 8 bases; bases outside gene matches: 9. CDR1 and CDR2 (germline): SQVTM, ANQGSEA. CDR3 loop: CSVEGRQGREKLFF. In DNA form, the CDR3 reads TGCAGCGTTGAGGGGAGACAGGGAAGGGAAAAACTGTTTTTT.

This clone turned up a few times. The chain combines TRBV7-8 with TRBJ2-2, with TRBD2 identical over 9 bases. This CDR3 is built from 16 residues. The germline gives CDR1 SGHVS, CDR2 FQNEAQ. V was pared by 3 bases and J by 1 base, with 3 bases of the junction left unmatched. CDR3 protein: CASSLLAGMNTGELFF. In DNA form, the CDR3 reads TGTGCCAGCAGCTTGCTAGCGGGAATGAACACCGGGGAGCTGTTTTTT.

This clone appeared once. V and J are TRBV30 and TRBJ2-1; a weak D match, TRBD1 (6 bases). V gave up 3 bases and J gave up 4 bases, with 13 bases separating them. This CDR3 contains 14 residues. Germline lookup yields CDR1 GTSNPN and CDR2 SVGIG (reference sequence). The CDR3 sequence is CAWRARGEYNEQFF. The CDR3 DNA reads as TGTGCCTGGAGAGCCAGGGGAGAGTACAATGAGCAGTTCTTC. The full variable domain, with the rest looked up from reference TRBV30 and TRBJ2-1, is SQTIHQWPATLVQPVGSPLSLECTVEGTSNPNLYWYRQAAGRGLQLLFYSVGIGQISSEVPQNLSASRPQDRQFILSSKKLLLSDSGFYLCAWRARGEYNEQFFGPGTRLTVL.

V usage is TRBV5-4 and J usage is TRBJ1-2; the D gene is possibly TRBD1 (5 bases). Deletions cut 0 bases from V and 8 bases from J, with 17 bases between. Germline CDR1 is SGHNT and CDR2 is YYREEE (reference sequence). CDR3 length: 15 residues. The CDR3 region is CASSLGSSRAGGYTF. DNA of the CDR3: TGTGCCAGCAGCTTGGGGTCCAGCCGGGCAGGGGGCTACACCTTC.

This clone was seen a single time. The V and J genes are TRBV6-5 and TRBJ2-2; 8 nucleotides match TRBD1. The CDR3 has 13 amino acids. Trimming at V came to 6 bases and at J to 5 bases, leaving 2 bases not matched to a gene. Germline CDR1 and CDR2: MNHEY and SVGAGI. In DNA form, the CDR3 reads TGTGCCAGCAGCTACAGGGGGACCGGGGAGCTGTTTTTT. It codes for CASSYRGTGELFF.

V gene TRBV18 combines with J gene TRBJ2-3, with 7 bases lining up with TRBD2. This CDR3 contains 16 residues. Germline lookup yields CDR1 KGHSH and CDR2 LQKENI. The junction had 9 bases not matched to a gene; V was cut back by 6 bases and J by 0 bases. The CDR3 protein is CASSQNLAASTDTQYF. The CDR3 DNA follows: TGTGCCAGCTCTCAAAATCTAGCGGCTAGCACAGATACGCAGTATTTT.

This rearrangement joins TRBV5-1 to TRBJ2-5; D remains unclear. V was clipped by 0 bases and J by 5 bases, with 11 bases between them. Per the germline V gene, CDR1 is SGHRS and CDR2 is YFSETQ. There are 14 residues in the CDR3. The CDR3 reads CASSLGSAGETQYF. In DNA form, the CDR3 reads TGCGCCAGCAGCTTGGGGTCTGCCGGGGAGACCCAGTACTTC.

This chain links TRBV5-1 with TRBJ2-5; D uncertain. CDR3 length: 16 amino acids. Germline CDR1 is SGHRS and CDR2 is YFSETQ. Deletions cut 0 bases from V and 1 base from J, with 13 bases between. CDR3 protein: CASSLGLSTGQETQYF. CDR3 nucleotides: TGCGCCAGCAGCTTGGGGCTGTCGACTGGCCAAGAGACCCAGTACTTC.

CDR3 in amino acids: CASSVTLEPQHF. As DNA, the CDR3 is TGTGCCAGCAGCGTGACTCTGGAGCCCCAGCATTTT. The chain carries TRBV7-2 and TRBJ1-5; no definite D call. Trimming left V 5 bases short and J 8 bases short, with 10 bases between. The CDR3 is made up of 12 amino acids. Per the germline V gene, CDR1 is SGHTA and CDR2 is FQGNSA.

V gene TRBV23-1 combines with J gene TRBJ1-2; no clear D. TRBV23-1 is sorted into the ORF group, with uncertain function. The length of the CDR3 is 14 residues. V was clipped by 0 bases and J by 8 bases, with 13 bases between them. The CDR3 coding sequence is TGCGCCAGCAGTCAATCGGCGGGCTCAAGGGGCTACACCTTC. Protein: CASSQSAGSRGYTF.

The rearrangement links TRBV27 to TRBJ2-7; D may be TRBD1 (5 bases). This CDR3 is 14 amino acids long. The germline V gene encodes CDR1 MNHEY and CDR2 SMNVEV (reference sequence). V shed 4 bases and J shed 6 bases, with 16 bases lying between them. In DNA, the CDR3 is TGTGCCAGCAGTTCGGCTGGGGCAGGGCGCGAGCAGTACTTC. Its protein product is CASSSAGAGREQYF.

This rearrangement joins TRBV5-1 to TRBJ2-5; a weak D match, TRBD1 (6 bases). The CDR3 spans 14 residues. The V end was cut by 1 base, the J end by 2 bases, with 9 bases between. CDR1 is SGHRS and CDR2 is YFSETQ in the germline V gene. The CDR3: CASSLLGQQETQYF. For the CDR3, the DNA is TGCGCCAGCAGCTTGTTAGGACAGCAAGAGACCCAGTACTTC.